This TCR beta chain derives from a study of OX40 agonist ivuxolimab in advanced cancers. Regarding the research as a whole: Ivuxolimab was an agonistic, fully human IgG2 monoclonal antibody directed against OX40 (CD134), a costimulatory receptor. Intravenous ivuxolimab was administered to patients every 2 weeks at six dose levels: 0.01, 0.1, 0.3, 1.5, 3 and 10 mg/kg. Partial responses occurred in three dose-escalation patients, of whom one had hepatocellular carcinoma and two had cutaneous melanoma. Peripheral TCRbeta sequencing aimed to test whether ivuxolimab altered TCR sequence diversity and caused clonal T-cell expansion. Of the approximately 53 patients in dose escalation, 19 had hepatocellular carcinoma, some 15 had melanoma, 9 had renal cell carcinoma and 9 had head and neck cancer. The paper covers the monotherapy dose-escalation part of the phase I ivuxolimab trial, which included N ≈ 52 patients. Prior anti-PD-1, anti-PD-L1 or anti-CTLA-4 therapy was permitted, and checkpoint inhibitors had been received by about 44% of dose-escalation patients. The dose-escalation cohort was 82.7% male with a mean age of roughly 60 years, ranging from roughly 23 to 80. Results and caveats for the whole study, not just this receptor: On average, CD8+ T cells showed more expanded clones than CD4+ T cells after ivuxolimab. Clonal expansion of both CD4+ and CD8+ blood T cells was observed from baseline to week 6 at doses 0.1 to 3.0 mg/kg. Low levels of normalized T-cell clonal expansion were also seen in some nonresponding patients. The antigen specificity of the clonally expanded peripheral T cells was not determined. Partial responders in the 0.1-3.0 mg/kg groups had among the lowest normalized peripheral clonal expansion, especially among CD8+ T cells.

The trial excluded patients who had a history of autoimmune disease or who were on systemic immunosuppression. Peripheral blood for TCR sequencing was drawn from every dose cohort at baseline, at cycle 4 day 1 and at cycle 7 day 1. Samples came from an open-label, multicenter, first-in-human phase I dose-escalation trial of ivuxolimab. The trial enrolled adults with locally advanced or metastatic head and neck squamous cell, hepatocellular, melanoma or renal cell carcinoma. Before TCR sequencing, CD4+ T cells and CD8+ T cells from peripheral blood were sorted into separate populations. Genomic DNA was isolated from the sorted cells so that the TCRbeta CDR3 region could be sequenced. TCRbeta CDR3 regions were sequenced using the immunoSEQ Assay. TCRdb obtained this table from immuneACCESS and retained in-frame rearrangements with V and J assigned. These tables miss some clones; where compared with another copy, unresolved V genes account for less than half of the shortfall, and the remainder is unexplained. The sample has over 100,000 clones on record, about 93% of them singletons. The ten largest clones take up roughly 0.94% of the sample.

V gives up 3 bases and J gives up 4 bases, and the segment between their germline ends measures 7 bases. Taken from cysteine to phenylalanine, the CDR3 has 13 residues. CDR3 DNA only is kept here, 39 bases in frame from base 1. As encoded in the germline V gene, CDR1 is MDHEN while CDR2 is SYDVKM. The count of this clone is one. Its recognized antigen is unknown. Base qualities are missing; no much larger clone stands one base away. The rearranged chain carries TRBV28 and TRBJ2-1, with TRBD2 as a weak D call on 6 bases. This sample comprised CD4+ or CD8+ T cells sorted from blood, obtained in a trial of the OX40 agonist ivuxolimab. The receptor comes from an adult with an advanced solid tumor such as melanoma, head and neck, liver or kidney cancer. The CDR3 region reads CASSFREYNEQFF. The sequenced DNA is TGTGCCAGCAGTTTCCGGGAGTACAATGAGCAGTTCTTC.